This TCR beta chain derives from a study of control samples from healthy donors and cancer patients. CDR1 MNHNS and CDR2 SASEGT come from the germline V gene. CDR3 length equals 15 residues. Trimming cost V 0 bases and J 0 bases, with 9 bases left between them. Only in-frame clones appear in the TCRdb table, and some are missing; sequencing was by immunoSEQ multiplex PCR. The sample consists of approximately 87,000 clones, roughly 93% of them appearing once. The specimen sequenced was PBMCs. The V call is TRBV6-1, the J call TRBJ2-7; D is perhaps TRBD1 or TRBD2 (5 bases each). The TCR sequence derives from a woman between 35 and 50 years old with lung cancer. The CDR3 sequence: CASSEAGTNSYEQYF. DNA for the CDR3: TGTGCCAGCAGTGAAGCGGGGACGAACTCCTACGAGCAGTACTTC.